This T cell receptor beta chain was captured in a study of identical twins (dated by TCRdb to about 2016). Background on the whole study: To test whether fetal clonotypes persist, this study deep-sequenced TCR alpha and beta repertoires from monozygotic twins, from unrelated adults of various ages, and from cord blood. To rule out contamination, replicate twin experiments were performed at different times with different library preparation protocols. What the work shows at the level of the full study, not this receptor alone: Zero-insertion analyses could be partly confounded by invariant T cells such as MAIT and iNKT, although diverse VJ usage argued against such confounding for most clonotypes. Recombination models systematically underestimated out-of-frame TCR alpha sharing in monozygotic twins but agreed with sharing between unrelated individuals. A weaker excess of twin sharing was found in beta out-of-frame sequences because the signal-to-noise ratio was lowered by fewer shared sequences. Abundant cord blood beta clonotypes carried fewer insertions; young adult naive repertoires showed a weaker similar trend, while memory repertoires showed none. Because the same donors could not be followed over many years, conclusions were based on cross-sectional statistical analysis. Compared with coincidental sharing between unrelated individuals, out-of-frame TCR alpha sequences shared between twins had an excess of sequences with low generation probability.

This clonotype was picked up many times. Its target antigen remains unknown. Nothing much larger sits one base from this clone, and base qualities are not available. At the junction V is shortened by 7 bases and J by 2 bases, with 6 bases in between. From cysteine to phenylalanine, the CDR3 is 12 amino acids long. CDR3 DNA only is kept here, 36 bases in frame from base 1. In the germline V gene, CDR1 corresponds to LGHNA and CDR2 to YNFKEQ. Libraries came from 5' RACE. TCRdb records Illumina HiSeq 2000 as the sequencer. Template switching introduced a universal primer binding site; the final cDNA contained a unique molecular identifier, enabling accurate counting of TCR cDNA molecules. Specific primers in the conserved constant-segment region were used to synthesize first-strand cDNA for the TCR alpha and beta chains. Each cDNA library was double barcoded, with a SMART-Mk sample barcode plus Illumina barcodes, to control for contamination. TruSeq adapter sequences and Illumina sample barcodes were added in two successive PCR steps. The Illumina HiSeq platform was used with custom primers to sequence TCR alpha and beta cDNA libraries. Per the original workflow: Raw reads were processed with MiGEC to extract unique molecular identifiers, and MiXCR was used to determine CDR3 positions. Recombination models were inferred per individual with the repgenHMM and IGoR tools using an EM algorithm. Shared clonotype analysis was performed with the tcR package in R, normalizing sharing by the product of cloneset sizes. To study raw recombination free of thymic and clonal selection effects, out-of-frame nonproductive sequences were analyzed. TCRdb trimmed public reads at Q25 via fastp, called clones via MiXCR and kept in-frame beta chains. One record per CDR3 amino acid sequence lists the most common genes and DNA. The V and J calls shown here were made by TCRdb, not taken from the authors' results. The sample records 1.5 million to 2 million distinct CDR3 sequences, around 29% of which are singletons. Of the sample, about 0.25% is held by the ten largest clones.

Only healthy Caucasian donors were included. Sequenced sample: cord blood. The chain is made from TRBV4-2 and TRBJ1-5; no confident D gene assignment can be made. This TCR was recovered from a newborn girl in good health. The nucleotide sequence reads TGTGCCAGCAAAGGAGGCAATCAGCCCCAGCATTTT. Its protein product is CASKGGNQPQHF.